The rows below give T cell receptor beta chains drawn from one sample of a study of control samples from healthy donors and cancer patients. Sequencing was performed with immunoSEQ multiplex PCR; in TCRdb, only in-frame clones are kept and a portion is missing. The sample shows around 82,000 clones, 70% to 90% of them seen only once. Sequenced sample: blood. The receptors here all came from a man aged 50-59 years in good health. The CDR3 runs from the conserved cysteine through the conserved F or W. The order of the fields is V gene, clone size, D gene, J gene, CDR3 DNA, CDR3 protein. D genes are given only for firm matches. A row's size may be missing; if present it is once, few, many or a size class.

V: TRBV15; size: medium-sized; D: .; J: TRBJ1-1; DNA: TGTGCCACCAGCGAAGACAGAGGGGTGGGCACTGAAGCTTTCTTT; CDR3: CATSEDRGVGTEAFF
V: TRBV27; size: .; D: TRBD2; J: TRBJ2-1; DNA: TGTGCCAGCAGTCCCCACAGCGGGGCCTACAATGAGCAGTTCTTC; CDR3: CASSPHSGAYNEQFF
V: TRBV6-5; size: once; D: .; J: TRBJ1-4; DNA: TGTGCCAGCAGGGGGGGGCCGACTAATGAAAAACTGTTTTTT; CDR3: CASRGGPTNEKLFF
V: TRBV6-1; size: .; D: .; J: TRBJ2-7; DNA: TGTGCCAGCAGTGAAGCGTTGTGGAGGGGCGAGCAGTACTTC; CDR3: CASSEALWRGEQYF
V: TRBV14; size: .; D: TRBD1; J: TRBJ1-2; DNA: TGTGCCAGCAGCTCAAACAGGGGGCAAGGTGGCTACACCTTC; CDR3: CASSSNRGQGGYTF
V: TRBV11-2; size: few; D: TRBD2; J: TRBJ2-1; DNA: TGTGCCAGCAGCTTTCTAGCGGCCTACAATGAGCAGTTCTTC; CDR3: CASSFLAAYNEQFF
V: TRBV5-4; size: .; D: .; J: TRBJ1-2; DNA: TGTGCCAGCAGCTTGGGAGGGGGTGTAATCTATGGCTACACCTTC; CDR3: CASSLGGGVIYGYTF
V: TRBV13; size: .; D: TRBD2; J: TRBJ2-1; DNA: TGTGCCAGCAGCCGGAGACTAGCGGGGGGATACAATGAGCAGTTCTTC; CDR3: CASSRRLAGGYNEQFF
V: TRBV2; size: .; D: TRBD1; J: TRBJ1-1; DNA: TGTGCCAGCACTCTATATTTCGGGACAGAAATTGGCACTGAAGCTTTCTTT; CDR3: CASTLYFGTEIGTEAFF
V: TRBV18; size: .; D: .; J: TRBJ2-5; DNA: TGTGCCAGCTCACCACAAAGCACCTACAGGGGAGGGGAGACCCAGTACTTC; CDR3: CASSPQSTYRGGETQYF
V: TRBV6-5; size: .; D: TRBD1; J: TRBJ2-1; DNA: TGTGCCAGCAGTTACGGGACAGGTTACAATGAGCAGTTCTTC; CDR3: CASSYGTGYNEQFF
V: TRBV29-1; size: .; D: TRBD1; J: TRBJ1-1; DNA: TGCAGCGTTGATGGACAGGCCGCACGTACTGAAGCTTTCTTT; CDR3: CSVDGQAARTEAFF
V: TRBV7-2; size: .; D: TRBD2; J: TRBJ2-3; DNA: TGTGCCAGCAGCCTAGCGGGAGATCAGACGCAGTATTTT; CDR3: CASSLAGDQTQYF
V: TRBV7-2; size: .; D: .; J: TRBJ1-6; DNA: TGTGCCAGCAGCTTAGATAATTCACCCCTCCACTTT; CDR3: CASSLDNSPLHF
V: TRBV5-1; size: .; D: .; J: TRBJ1-2; DNA: TGCGCCAGCAGCTTGGGCGGCCTCGATGGCTACACCTTC; CDR3: CASSLGGLDGYTF
V: TRBV29-1; size: .; D: .; J: TRBJ2-1; DNA: TGCAGCGTTTGGGAGAACAATGAGCAGTTCTTC; CDR3: CSVWENNEQFF
V: TRBV19; size: .; D: .; J: TRBJ1-5; DNA: TGTGCCAGTAGTGCAGGGGTTAGCAATCAGCCCCAGCATTTT; CDR3: CASSAGVSNQPQHF
V: TRBV28; size: few; D: .; J: TRBJ1-5; DNA: TGTGCCAGCCGCGGGGGGGGCGATCAGCCCCAGCATTTT; CDR3: CASRGGGDQPQHF
V: TRBV7-8; size: once; D: TRBD1; J: TRBJ1-1; DNA: TGTGCCAGCAGGAAGGCAGGGGGCGCAAATGAAGCTTTCTTT; CDR3: CASRKAGGANEAFF
V: TRBV6-5; size: .; D: .; J: TRBJ1-2; DNA: TGTGCCAGCAGTTACTCGAATCGAGGGGCTGGTGGCTACACCTTC; CDR3: CASSYSNRGAGGYTF
V: TRBV5-4; size: .; D: .; J: TRBJ1-2; DNA: TGTGCCAGCAGCTTGGACCGTGGGGGCTACACCTTC; CDR3: CASSLDRGGYTF
V: TRBV6-5; size: once; D: .; J: TRBJ2-3; DNA: TGTGCCAGCAGCCAAAATCGCTATACGCAGTATTTT; CDR3: CASSQNRYTQYF
V: TRBV2; size: once; D: TRBD1; J: TRBJ1-2; DNA: TGTGCCACCACCGGGACAGGTACTTTTGGCTACACCTTC; CDR3: CATTGTGTFGYTF
V: TRBV7-8; size: .; D: .; J: TRBJ1-1; DNA: TGTGCCAGCAGCTTTGCAACGAACACTGAAGCTTTCTTT; CDR3: CASSFATNTEAFF
V: TRBV2; size: .; D: .; J: TRBJ2-1; DNA: TGTGCCAGCATCCGGGACCACTACAATGAGCAGTTCTTC; CDR3: CASIRDHYNEQFF
V: TRBV5-1; size: .; D: .; J: TRBJ1-2; DNA: TGCGCCAGCAGTAAACTCCCGACGGACTATGGCTACACCTTC; CDR3: CASSKLPTDYGYTF
V: TRBV10-3; size: .; D: TRBD2; J: TRBJ2-5; DNA: TGTGCCATCAGTGAGTCGGGACTAGCGGGGGCCCTCCAAGAGACCCAGTACTTC; CDR3: CAISESGLAGALQETQYF
V: TRBV15; size: few; D: TRBD2; J: TRBJ2-3; DNA: TGTGCCATTCAGCGGGGTTTAACAGATACGCAGTATTTT; CDR3: CAIQRGLTDTQYF
V: TRBV10-3; size: .; D: .; J: TRBJ1-1; DNA: TGTGCCATCAGTAGGGTAATGAACACTGAAGCTTTCTTT; CDR3: CAISRVMNTEAFF